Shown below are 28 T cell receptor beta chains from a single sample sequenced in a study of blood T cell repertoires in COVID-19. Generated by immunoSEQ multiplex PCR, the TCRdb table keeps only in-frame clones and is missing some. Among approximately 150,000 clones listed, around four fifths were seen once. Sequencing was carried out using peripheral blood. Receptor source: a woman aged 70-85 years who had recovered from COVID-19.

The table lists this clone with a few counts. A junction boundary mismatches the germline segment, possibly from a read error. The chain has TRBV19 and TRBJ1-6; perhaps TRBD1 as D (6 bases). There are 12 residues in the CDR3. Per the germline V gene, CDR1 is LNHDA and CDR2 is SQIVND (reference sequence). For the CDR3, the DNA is TGTGCCAGTAGTATACCCGGACAGCCGCAACGCTTT. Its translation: CASSIPGQPQRF.

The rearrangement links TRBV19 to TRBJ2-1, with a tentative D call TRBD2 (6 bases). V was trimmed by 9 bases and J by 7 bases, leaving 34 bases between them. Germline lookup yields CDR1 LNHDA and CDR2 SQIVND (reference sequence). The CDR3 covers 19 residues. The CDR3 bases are TGTGCCAGCAGCCGGGGCCGCCCCCGGGCGAGCGCAGGGAGGAATGAGCAGTTCTTC. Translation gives CASSRGRPRASAGRNEQFF.

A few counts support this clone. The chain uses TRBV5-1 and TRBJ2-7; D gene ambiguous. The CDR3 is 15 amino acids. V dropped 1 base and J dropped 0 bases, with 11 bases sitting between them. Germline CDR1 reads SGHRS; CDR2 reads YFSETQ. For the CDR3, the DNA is TGCGCCAGCAGCTTGTCCCCCTCCAGCTCCTACGAGCAGTACTTC. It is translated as CASSLSPSSSYEQYF.

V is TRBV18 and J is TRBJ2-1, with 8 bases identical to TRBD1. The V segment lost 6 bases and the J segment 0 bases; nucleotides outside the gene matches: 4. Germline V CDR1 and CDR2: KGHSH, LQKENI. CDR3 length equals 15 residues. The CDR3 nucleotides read TGTGCCAGCTCCGCAGGGGGCATCTCCTACAATGAGCAGTTCTTC. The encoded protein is CASSAGGISYNEQFF.

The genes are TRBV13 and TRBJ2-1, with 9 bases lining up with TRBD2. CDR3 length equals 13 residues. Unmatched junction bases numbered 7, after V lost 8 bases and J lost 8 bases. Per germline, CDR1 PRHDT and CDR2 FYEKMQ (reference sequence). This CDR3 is CASPGGRGDEQFF. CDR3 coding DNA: TGTGCCAGCCCCGGCGGGAGGGGAGATGAGCAGTTCTTC.

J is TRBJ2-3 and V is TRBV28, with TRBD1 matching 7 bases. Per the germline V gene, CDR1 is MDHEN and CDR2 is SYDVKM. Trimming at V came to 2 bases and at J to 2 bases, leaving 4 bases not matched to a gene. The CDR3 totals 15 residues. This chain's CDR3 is CASSLGDRLTDTQYF. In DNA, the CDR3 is TGTGCCAGCAGTTTAGGGGACAGACTCACAGATACGCAGTATTTT.

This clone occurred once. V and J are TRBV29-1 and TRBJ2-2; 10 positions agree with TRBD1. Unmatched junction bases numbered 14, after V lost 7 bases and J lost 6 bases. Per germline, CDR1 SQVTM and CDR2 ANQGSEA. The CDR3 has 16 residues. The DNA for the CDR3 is TGCAGCGCCGACGGGGGACAGGGGCTGGAGGCCGGGGAGCTGTTTTTT. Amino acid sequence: CSADGGQGLEAGELFF.

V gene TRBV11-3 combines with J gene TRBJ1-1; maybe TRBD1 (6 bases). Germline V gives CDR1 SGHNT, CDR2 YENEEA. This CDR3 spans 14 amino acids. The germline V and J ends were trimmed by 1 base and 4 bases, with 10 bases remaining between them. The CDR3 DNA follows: TGTGCCAGCAGCTTAGGTGGGGGCGGCACTGAAGCTTTCTTT. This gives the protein CASSLGGGGTEAFF.

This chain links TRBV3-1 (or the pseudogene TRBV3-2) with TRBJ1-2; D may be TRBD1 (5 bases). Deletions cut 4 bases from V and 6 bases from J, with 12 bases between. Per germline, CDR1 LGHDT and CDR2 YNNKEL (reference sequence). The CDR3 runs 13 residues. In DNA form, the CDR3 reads TGTGCCAGCAGCCGGAATCAGGGAAATGGCTACACCTTC. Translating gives CASSRNQGNGYTF.

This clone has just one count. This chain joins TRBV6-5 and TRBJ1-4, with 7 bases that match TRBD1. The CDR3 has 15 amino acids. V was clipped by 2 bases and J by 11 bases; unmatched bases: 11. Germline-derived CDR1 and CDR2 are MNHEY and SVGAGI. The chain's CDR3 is CASSYAQGGDGKLFF. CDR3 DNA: TGTGCCAGCAGTTACGCCCAGGGGGGCGACGGGAAACTGTTTTTT.

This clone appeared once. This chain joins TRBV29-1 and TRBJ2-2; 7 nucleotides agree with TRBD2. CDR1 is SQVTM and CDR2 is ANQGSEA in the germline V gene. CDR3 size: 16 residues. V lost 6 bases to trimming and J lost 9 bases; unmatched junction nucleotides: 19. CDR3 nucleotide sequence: TGCAGCGTGGGGGGGGTAGCGGGTGGCCGGCACCGGGAGCTGTTTTTT. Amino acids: CSVGGVAGGRHRELFF.

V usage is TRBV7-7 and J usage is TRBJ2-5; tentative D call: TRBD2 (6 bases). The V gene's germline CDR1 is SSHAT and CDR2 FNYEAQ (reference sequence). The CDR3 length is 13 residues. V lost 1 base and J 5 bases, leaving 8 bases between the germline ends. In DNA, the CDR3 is TGTGCCAGCAGCTTAGGTGCGGGGGAGACCCAGTACTTC. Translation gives CASSLGAGETQYF.

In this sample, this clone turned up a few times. CDR3 in amino acids: CASSLSTLRGTEAFF. CDR3 coding DNA: TGTGCCAGCAGCTTATCCACACTCCGGGGCACTGAAGCTTTCTTT. The rearrangement uses TRBV7-2 and TRBJ1-1; D not certain. The CDR3 is 15 amino acids. Germline V gene sequence: CDR1 SGHTA, CDR2 FQGNSA. Trimming pared 2 bases from V and 4 bases from J, leaving 14 bases between.

The CDR3 sequence: CASSLAHNEQFF. CDR3 coding DNA: TGTGCCAGTAGTCTGGCCCACAATGAGCAGTTCTTC. The chain combines TRBV19 with TRBJ2-1; no clear D gene. V lost 5 bases and J 5 bases, leaving 7 bases between the germline ends. The CDR3 runs 12 residues. CDR1 and CDR2 from the germline V gene are LNHDA and SQIVND (reference sequence).

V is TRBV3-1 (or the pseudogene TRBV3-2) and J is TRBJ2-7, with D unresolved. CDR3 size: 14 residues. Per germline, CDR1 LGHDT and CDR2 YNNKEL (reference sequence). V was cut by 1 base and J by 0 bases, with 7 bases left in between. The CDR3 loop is CASSQGASSYEQYF. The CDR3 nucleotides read TGTGCCAGCAGCCAAGGGGCCAGCTCCTACGAGCAGTACTTC.

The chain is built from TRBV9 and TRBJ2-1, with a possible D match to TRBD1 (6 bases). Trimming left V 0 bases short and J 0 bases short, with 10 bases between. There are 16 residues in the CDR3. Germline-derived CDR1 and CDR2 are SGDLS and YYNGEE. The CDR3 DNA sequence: TGTGCCAGCAGCGTAGCCGGCAGGGGCTCCTACAATGAGCAGTTCTTC. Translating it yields CASSVAGRGSYNEQFF.

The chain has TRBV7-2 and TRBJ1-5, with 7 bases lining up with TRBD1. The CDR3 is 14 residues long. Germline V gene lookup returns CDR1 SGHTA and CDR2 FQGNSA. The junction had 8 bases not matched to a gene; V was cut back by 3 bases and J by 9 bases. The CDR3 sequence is CASSFDRAIGPQHF. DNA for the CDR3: TGTGCCAGCAGCTTCGACAGGGCAATCGGGCCCCAGCATTTT.

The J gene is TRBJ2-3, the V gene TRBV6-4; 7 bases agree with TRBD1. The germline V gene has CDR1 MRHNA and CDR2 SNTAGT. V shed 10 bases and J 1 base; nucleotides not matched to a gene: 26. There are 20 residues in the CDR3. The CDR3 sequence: CATRPPEPRGGPFGTDTQYF. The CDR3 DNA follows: TGTGCCACCCGCCCCCCGGAGCCCCGAGGGGGCCCTTTTGGCACAGATACGCAGTATTTT.

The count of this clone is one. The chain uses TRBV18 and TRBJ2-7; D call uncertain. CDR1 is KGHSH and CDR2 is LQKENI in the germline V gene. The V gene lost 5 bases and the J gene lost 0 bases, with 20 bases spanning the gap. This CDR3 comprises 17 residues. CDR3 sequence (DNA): TGTGCCAGCTCAATCACGTTGCTTGCAGGCCGCTCCTACGAGCAGTACTTC. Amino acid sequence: CASSITLLAGRSYEQYF.

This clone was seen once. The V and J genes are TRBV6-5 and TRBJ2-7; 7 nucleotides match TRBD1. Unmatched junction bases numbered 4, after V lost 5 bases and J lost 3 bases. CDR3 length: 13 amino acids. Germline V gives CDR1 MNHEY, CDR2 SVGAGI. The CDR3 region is CASSKGQFYEQYF. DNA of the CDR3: TGTGCCAGCAGTAAGGGACAGTTCTACGAGCAGTACTTC.

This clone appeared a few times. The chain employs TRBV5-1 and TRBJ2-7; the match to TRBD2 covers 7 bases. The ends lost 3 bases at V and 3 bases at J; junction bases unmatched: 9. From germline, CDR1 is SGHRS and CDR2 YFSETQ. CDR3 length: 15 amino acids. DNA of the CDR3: TGCGCCAGCAGCTCGGGTAGCGGGTCAGTCTACGAGCAGTACTTC. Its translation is CASSSGSGSVYEQYF.

CDR3 loop: CASSPPRGGATTGELFF. The CDR3 nucleotides are TGTGCCAGCTCACCACCACGTGGAGGGGCGACTACCGGGGAGCTGTTTTTT. The chain links TRBV18 to TRBJ2-2; D is perhaps TRBD2 (6 bases). The CDR3 spans 17 residues. Trimming cost V 0 bases and J 5 bases, with 16 bases left between them. Looked up from germline, CDR1 is KGHSH and CDR2 is LQKENI.

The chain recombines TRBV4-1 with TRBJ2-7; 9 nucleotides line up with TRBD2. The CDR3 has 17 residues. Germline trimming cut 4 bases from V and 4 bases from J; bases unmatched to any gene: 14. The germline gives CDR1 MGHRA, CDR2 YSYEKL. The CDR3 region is CASSPGRVRGGLYEQYF. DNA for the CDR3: TGCGCCAGCAGCCCCGGACGGGTGCGGGGGGGCTTGTACGAGCAGTACTTC.

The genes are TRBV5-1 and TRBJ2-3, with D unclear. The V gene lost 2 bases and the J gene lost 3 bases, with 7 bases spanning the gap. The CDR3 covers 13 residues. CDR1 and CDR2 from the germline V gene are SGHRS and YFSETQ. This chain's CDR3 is CASSFSYTDTQYF. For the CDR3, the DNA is TGCGCCAGCAGCTTCTCCTATACAGATACGCAGTATTTT.

This CDR3 reads CASSLGAPAGHDNEQFF. In nucleotides, the CDR3 is TGTGCCAGCAGCTTAGGGGCACCCGCAGGGCACGACAATGAGCAGTTCTTC. This rearrangement joins TRBV7-6 to TRBJ2-1; maybe TRBD1 (5 bases). Per the germline V gene, CDR1 is SGHVS and CDR2 is FNYEAQ. The CDR3 length is 17 residues. Trimming left V 1 base short and J 5 bases short, with 18 bases between.

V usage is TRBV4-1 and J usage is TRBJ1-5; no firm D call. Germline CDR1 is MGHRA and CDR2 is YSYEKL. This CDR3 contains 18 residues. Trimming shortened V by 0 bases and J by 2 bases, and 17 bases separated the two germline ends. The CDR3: CASSQDWGGWGGNQPQHF. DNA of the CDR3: TGCGCCAGCAGCCAAGATTGGGGAGGGTGGGGAGGCAATCAGCCCCAGCATTTT.

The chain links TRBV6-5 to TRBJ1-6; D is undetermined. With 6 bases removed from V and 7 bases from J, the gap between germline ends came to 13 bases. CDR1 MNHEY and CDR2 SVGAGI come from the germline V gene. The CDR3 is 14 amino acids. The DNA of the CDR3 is TGTGCCAGCAGCCAACAAAACACAAATTCACCCCTCCACTTT. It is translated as CASSQQNTNSPLHF.

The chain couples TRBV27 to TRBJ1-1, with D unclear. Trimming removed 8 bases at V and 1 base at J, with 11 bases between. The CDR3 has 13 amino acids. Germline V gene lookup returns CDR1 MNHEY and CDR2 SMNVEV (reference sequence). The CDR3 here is CASGRAGNTEAFF. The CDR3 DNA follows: TGTGCCAGCGGACGGGCGGGGAACACTGAAGCTTTCTTT.